This TCR beta chain originates from a study of blood T cell repertoires in COVID-19. Whole-study context: COVID-19 samples from acute and convalescent phases originated in the United States, Italy and Spain. T cells, B-cell-depleted T cells, or PBMCs supplied cDNA or gDNA.

Per the original data handling: Reference gene primer amplification in the assay estimated nucleated cell counts. TCRdb's table, derived via immunoSEQ multiplex PCR, lists solely in-frame clones and lacks some. V and J calls and clone size are copied from that table; D and trimming were computed from the DNA. The sample lists fewer than 150,000 clones; approximately 85% were seen once. Germline V CDR1 and CDR2: SGHKS, YYEKEE (reference sequence). The CDR3 totals 14 residues. Trimming at V came to 4 bases and at J to 4 bases, leaving 7 bases not matched to a gene. This clonotype originated in a man aged 50 to 59 with acute or convalescent COVID-19. V usage is TRBV5-5 and J usage is TRBJ2-7; 8 bases are a match to TRBD2. The material sequenced was peripheral blood. The CDR3 here is CASSPSGRVYEQYF. In DNA, the CDR3 is TGTGCCAGCAGCCCGAGCGGGAGAGTGTACGAGCAGTACTTC.